Below, 25 T cell receptor beta chains from the same sample are listed, as sequenced in a study of shared clonotypes between healthy human individuals. This table comes from immunoSEQ multiplex PCR, and its TCRdb copy is limited to in-frame clones, with some not included. The sample shows 980,000 or so clones, 76% of them seen only once. Sample: memory CD4+ T cells sorted from blood. The subset denotes: CD45RA-negative fraction. The receptors were gathered from a man younger than 30 in good health.

This clone was observed many times. V is TRBV10-1 and J is TRBJ1-1; D is unresolved. Trimming pared 3 bases from V and 5 bases from J, leaving 10 bases between. CDR3 length: 13 amino acids. Germline V lookup: CDR1 WNHNN, CDR2 SYGVQD (reference sequence). DNA for the CDR3: TGCGCCAGCAGTGAAAACGCTGGGACTGAAGCTTTCTTT. As protein: CASSENAGTEAFF.

J is TRBJ1-2 and V is TRBV10-3; D is undetermined. Deletions cut 1 base from V and 0 bases from J, with 9 bases between. CDR3 size: 15 residues. Germline assignment: CDR1 ENHRY and CDR2 SYGVKD. In DNA form, the CDR3 reads TGTGCCATCAGTGAGTGGCAGGATACTAACTATGGCTACACCTTC. Translated: CAISEWQDTNYGYTF.

The chain couples TRBV4-3 to TRBJ2-7; D might be TRBD1 (5 bases). The CDR3 is 15 amino acids. Looked up from germline, CDR1 is LGHNA and CDR2 is YSLEER. With 3 bases removed from V and 0 bases from J, the gap between germline ends came to 12 bases. The CDR3: CASSQYQGYSYEQYF. The CDR3, as DNA: TGCGCCAGCAGCCAGTACCAGGGATACTCCTACGAGCAGTACTTC.

In this sample, this clone turned up a few times. The identical CDR3 is also encoded by other nucleotide sequences in the sample. This sequence joins TRBV28 and TRBJ1-6; no firm D call. The CDR3 extends over 14 amino acids. V lost 2 bases and J 5 bases, leaving 7 bases between the germline ends. Germline values: CDR1 MDHEN, CDR2 SYDVKM. The CDR3 coding sequence is TGTGCCAGCAGTTTAGGACCAAATAATTCACCCCTCCACTTT. Translated, it gives CASSLGPNNSPLHF.

The rearrangement uses TRBV6-1 and TRBJ1-2, with D perhaps matching TRBD1 (5 bases). The CDR3 consists of 14 residues. With 7 bases removed from V and 1 base from J, the gap between germline ends came to 13 bases. The germline V gene encodes CDR1 MNHNS and CDR2 SASEGT. The DNA for the CDR3 is TGTGCCAGCACCCATGGGGGTATTAACTATGGCTACACCTTC. Its protein product is CASTHGGINYGYTF.

The chain joins TRBV28 to TRBJ2-4, with no clear D. This CDR3 is 16 amino acids long. Germline CDR1 is MDHEN and CDR2 is SYDVKM. The V end was cut by 5 bases, the J end by 0 bases, with 14 bases between. CDR3 bases: TGTGCCAGCAGTCCCCTAAAATCAATAGCCAAAAACATTCAGTACTTC. The encoded protein is CASSPLKSIAKNIQYF.

This clone was detected a few times. The chain carries TRBV28 and TRBJ2-7; D is unresolved. In germline, CDR1 is MDHEN, CDR2 SYDVKM. This CDR3 has 15 residues. The V gene lost 7 bases and the J gene lost 1 base, with 17 bases spanning the gap. The CDR3 here is CASTSDRPLSYEQYF. In DNA, the CDR3 is TGTGCCAGCACCTCCGATAGACCTCTATCCTACGAGCAGTACTTC.

The chain has TRBV7-2 and TRBJ1-5; weak D call: TRBD1 (5 bases). The V and J ends lost 5 bases and 1 base respectively, with 12 bases between them. The CDR3 runs to 15 residues. CDR1 SGHTA and CDR2 FQGNSA come from the germline V gene. The chain's CDR3 is CASSGGGSSNQPQHF. The DNA of the CDR3 is TGTGCCAGCAGCGGGGGGGGTTCGAGCAATCAGCCCCAGCATTTT.

The rearrangement links TRBV19 to TRBJ2-1; tentatively, D is TRBD2 (6 bases). V shed 1 base and J shed 7 bases, with 14 bases lying between them. CDR3 length: 15 residues. Germline V CDR1 and CDR2: LNHDA, SQIVND (reference sequence). The CDR3 is CASSIASALRNEQFF. The DNA for the CDR3 is TGTGCCAGTAGTATAGCTAGCGCCCTACGGAATGAGCAGTTCTTC.

V and J are TRBV28 and TRBJ1-5; D not certain. V was pared by 2 bases and J by 2 bases, with 13 bases between. The CDR3 contains 16 residues. CDR1 and CDR2 from the germline V gene are MDHEN and SYDVKM. The CDR3 spells CASSLGGSEGNQPQHF. DNA of the CDR3: TGTGCCAGCAGTTTAGGAGGGTCCGAGGGCAATCAGCCCCAGCATTTT. The whole variable domain, filled in from reference TRBV28 and TRBJ1-5, reads DVKVTQSSRYLVKRTGEKVFLECVQDMDHENMFWYRQDPGLGLRLIYFSYDVKMKEKGDIPEGYSVSREKKERFSLILESASTNQTSMYLCASSLGGSEGNQPQHFGDGTRLSIL.

This chain connects TRBV10-3 to TRBJ1-3; 7 nucleotides match TRBD1. Germline-derived CDR1 and CDR2 are ENHRY and SYGVKD. V dropped 3 bases and J dropped 4; count of bases not matched to a gene: 3. This CDR3 contains 14 residues. CDR3 in amino acids: CAISDTTGGNTIYF. CDR3 sequence (DNA): TGTGCCATCAGTGACACGACAGGGGGAAACACCATATATTTT.

V gene TRBV6-1 combines with J gene TRBJ2-7; maybe TRBD1 (6 bases). Trimming shortened V by 3 bases and J by 4 bases, and 10 bases separated the two germline ends. The CDR3 length is 13 residues. Germline V lookup: CDR1 MNHNS, CDR2 SASEGT. The CDR3 loop reads CASSDRTEYEQYF. The CDR3 region has the DNA TGTGCCAGCAGTGACCGGACAGAGTACGAGCAGTACTTC.

This clone has a count of ten or more. The chain couples TRBV9 to TRBJ1-6; D ambiguous. From germline, CDR1 is SGDLS and CDR2 YYNGEE. V was shortened by 3 bases and J by 7 bases, with 11 bases between the two germline ends. The CDR3 length is 14 residues. The CDR3 nucleotides read TGTGCCAGCAGCGAGTCAGGAGGCAATTCACCCCTCCACTTT. This sequence encodes CASSESGGNSPLHF.

This clone occurred a few times. The CDR3 reads CASSMWAGLNTEAFF. The CDR3 nucleotides are TGTGCCAGTAGTATGTGGGCCGGACTGAACACTGAAGCTTTCTTT. The rearrangement uses TRBV19 and TRBJ1-1, with D hard to call. There are 15 residues in the CDR3. Germline CDR1 and CDR2: LNHDA and SQIVND (reference sequence). Deletions cut 3 bases from V and 0 bases from J, with 11 bases between.

A single count supports this clone. The chain carries TRBV18 and TRBJ1-4; D might be TRBD1 (6 bases). Trimming left V 6 bases short and J 7 bases short, with 15 bases between. CDR3 length equals 14 residues. CDR1 and CDR2 (germline): KGHSH, LQKENI. The CDR3 spells CASSQAGVAEKLFF. The CDR3 coding sequence is TGTGCCAGCTCCCAAGCAGGGGTGGCTGAAAAACTGTTTTTT.

As to this clone: This same CDR3 is encoded by further DNA sequences in the sample. This chain connects TRBV19 to TRBJ2-5; a weak D match, TRBD2 (6 bases). Trimming stripped 2 bases from V and 1 base from J, with 8 bases between. The CDR3 totals 14 residues. Germline lookup yields CDR1 LNHDA and CDR2 SQIVND (reference sequence). CDR3 residues: CASSITGGQETQYF. DNA for the CDR3: TGTGCCAGTAGTATAACCGGGGGCCAAGAGACCCAGTACTTC.

J is TRBJ2-2 and V is TRBV19; the D gene is possibly TRBD2 (6 bases). CDR3 length: 16 amino acids. V was trimmed by 7 bases and J by 1 base, leaving 16 bases between them. Germline lookup yields CDR1 LNHDA and CDR2 SQIVND (reference sequence). The CDR3 coding sequence is TGTGCCAGTATTGGGTGGAGGGTGGAGAACACCGGGGAGCTGTTTTTT. Translating gives CASIGWRVENTGELFF.

This chain links TRBV7-3 with TRBJ2-5, with D perhaps given as TRBD1 or TRBD2 (5 bases each). The V end was cut by 0 bases, the J end by 5 bases, with 13 bases between. In germline, CDR1 is SGHTA, CDR2 FQGTGA. This CDR3 has 15 residues. For the CDR3, the DNA is TGTGCCAGCAGCTTAACGCGAGGGGTTGGTGAGACCCAGTACTTC. Its translation is CASSLTRGVGETQYF.

The chain has TRBV30 and TRBJ1-3; possibly TRBD1 for D (5 bases). Between the trimmed V and J ends, which lost 1 base and 0 bases, there was a span of 13 bases. The V gene's germline CDR1 is GTSNPN and CDR2 SVGIG (reference sequence). The CDR3 totals 16 residues. The CDR3: CAWSAYQGNSGNTIYF. The CDR3 bases are TGTGCCTGGAGTGCCTACCAGGGAAACTCTGGAAACACCATATATTTT.

In its sample, this clone was seen a few times. The chain combines TRBV4-1 with TRBJ2-7; TRBD1 agrees at 7 bases. CDR1 and CDR2 (germline): MGHRA, YSYEKL. The CDR3 extends over 15 amino acids. V dropped 4 bases and J dropped 3; count of bases not matched to a gene: 9. This CDR3 reads CASSPAPTGDYEQYF. The CDR3 DNA sequence: TGCGCCAGCAGCCCTGCCCCCACAGGGGACTACGAGCAGTACTTC.

This chain links TRBV13 with TRBJ2-1; 14 positions match TRBD2. Trimming cost V 5 bases and J 9 bases; bases outside gene matches: 12. The CDR3 totals 17 residues. Germline CDR1 reads PRHDT; CDR2 reads FYEKMQ (reference sequence). CDR3 amino acids: CASSPTTRLAGGAEQFF. CDR3 DNA sequence: TGTGCCAGCAGCCCCACTACTAGACTAGCGGGGGGGGCTGAGCAGTTCTTC.

This clone was recorded many times. This chain uses TRBV5-1 with TRBJ1-1; 8 bases are shared with TRBD1. V lost 7 bases, J lost 1 base, and 3 bases stayed unmatched. The germline gives CDR1 SGHRS, CDR2 YFSETQ. The CDR3 extends over 13 amino acids. The CDR3 spells CASFGTGNTEAFF. CDR3 nucleotide sequence: TGCGCCAGCTTTGGGACAGGGAACACTGAAGCTTTCTTT.

This clone has just a few counts. The chain is built from TRBV18 and TRBJ1-6, with D possibly TRBD1 on 6 matching bases. CDR1 and CDR2 (germline): KGHSH, LQKENI. The CDR3 is 15 residues long. V shed 2 bases and J shed 7 bases, with 12 bases lying between them. CDR3 DNA: TGTGCCAGCTCACCAACAGGGATGGCGAATTCACCCCTCCACTTT. Protein sequence: CASSPTGMANSPLHF.

The rearrangement links TRBV6-6 to TRBJ1-5; D gene unclear. The germline V and J ends were trimmed by 0 bases and 1 base, with 10 bases remaining between them. The CDR3 consists of 16 residues. Germline V gene sequence: CDR1 MNHNY, CDR2 SVGAGI (reference sequence). For the CDR3, the DNA is TGTGCCAGCAGTTACTCGATAGGCGTGAGCAATCAGCCCCAGCATTTT. Its translation is CASSYSIGVSNQPQHF.

In this sample, this clone turned up once. This rearrangement joins TRBV5-6 to TRBJ1-1; 11 bases line up with TRBD1. Per the germline V gene, CDR1 is SGHDT and CDR2 is YYEEEE. The length of the CDR3 is 15 residues. Trimming at V came to 4 bases and at J to 1 base, leaving 3 bases not matched to a gene. The CDR3 spells CASSRTGGGNTEAFF. CDR3 sequence (DNA): TGTGCCAGCAGCAGGACAGGGGGCGGGAACACTGAAGCTTTCTTT.